This paragraph reports one TCR beta chain. Its antigen is not identified. This sample is drawn from a study of T cell responses to AZD1222 COVID-19 vaccine. Study outcomes and limitations: An increase in Spike-specific TCR breadth and depth was observed after two AZD1222 doses. Scientists sampled the repertoires only once the peak T cell response had passed.

The data were produced by immunoSEQ multiplex PCR, yet TCRdb's version contains in-frame clones alone and is incomplete. This repertoire shows around 140,000 clones, approximately 88% found once; its top ten account for approximately 5.1%. The germline V and J ends were trimmed by 0 bases and 7 bases, with 10 bases remaining between them. The CDR3 is 15 amino acids. Germline CDR1 reads LGHNA; CDR2 reads YSLEER. This TCR came from an adult who received the MenACWY meningococcal vaccine as a control. The sample was peripheral blood, taken 28 days after the second dose of the MenACWY control vaccine. The chain couples TRBV4-3 to TRBJ1-6; D may be TRBD1 (5 bases). The CDR3 loop reads CASSQERGWNSPLHF. The CDR3 DNA reads TGCGCCAGCAGCCAAGAGAGGGGATGGAATTCACCCCTCCACTTT.